What follows is one T cell receptor (beta chain) and its context. These data come from a study of OX40 agonist ivuxolimab in advanced cancers. Whole-study context: Treatment of patients was with ivuxolimab, an agonistic anti-OX40 (CD134) antibody. A mean age of approximately 58 years, range about 23 to 80, was recorded, and 70% to 85% were male. Partial response was recorded in three patients: one hepatocellular carcinoma and two cutaneous melanoma cases.

With V trimmed by 0 bases and J by 8 bases, 3 bases remained unmatched. The germline gives CDR1 SGHRS, CDR2 YFSETQ. This CDR3 spans 13 amino acids. Method: immunoSEQ multiplex PCR; TCRdb's copy keeps in-frame clones and lacks some. The sample holds tens of thousands of clones, roughly nine tenths seen once. The sequencing used CD4+ or CD8+ T cells sorted from blood, collected in a trial of the OX40 agonist ivuxolimab. The chain is built from TRBV5-1 and TRBJ1-2; TRBD1 aligns across 8 bases. This clonotype was obtained from an adult with an advanced solid tumor such as melanoma, head and neck, liver or kidney cancer. The CDR3 DNA reads as TGCGCCAGCAGCTTGGAAAGACAGGGGGGCTACACCTTC. Its protein product is CASSLERQGGYTF.